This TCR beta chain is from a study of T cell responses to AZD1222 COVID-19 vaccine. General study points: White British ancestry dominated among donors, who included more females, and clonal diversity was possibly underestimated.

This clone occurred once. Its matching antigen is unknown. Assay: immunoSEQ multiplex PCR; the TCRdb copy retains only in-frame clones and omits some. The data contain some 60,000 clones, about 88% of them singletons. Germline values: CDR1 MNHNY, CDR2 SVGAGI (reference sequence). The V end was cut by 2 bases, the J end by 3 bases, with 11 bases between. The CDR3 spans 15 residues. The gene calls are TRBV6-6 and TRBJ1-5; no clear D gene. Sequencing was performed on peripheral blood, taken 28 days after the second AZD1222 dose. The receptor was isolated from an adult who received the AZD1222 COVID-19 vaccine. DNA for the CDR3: TGTGCCAGCAGTTACCGGGTTAGAAACAATCAGCCCCAGCATTTT. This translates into CASSYRVRNNQPQHF.